The 27 T cell receptor beta chains listed next were all sequenced from one sample in a study of blood T cell repertoires in COVID-19. The repertoire was sequenced with immunoSEQ multiplex PCR; TCRdb's copy has only in-frame clones and lacks some. The sample contains about 70,000 clones, more than 85% of which appear only once. The sequenced sample was peripheral blood. The receptor set was obtained from a man aged 65-85 years with active COVID-19.

This chain uses TRBV19 with TRBJ2-7; weak D call: TRBD2 (6 bases). The CDR3 spans 16 residues. Germline V CDR1 and CDR2: LNHDA, SQIVND (reference sequence). V dropped 0 bases and J dropped 3 bases, with 15 bases sitting between them. CDR3 in amino acids: CASSIDLSVGGYEQYF. CDR3 DNA sequence: TGTGCCAGTAGTATAGATCTGAGTGTGGGGGGCTACGAGCAGTACTTC.

The gene calls are TRBV3-1 (or the pseudogene TRBV3-2) and TRBJ2-3; TRBD2 might be the D (5 bases). This CDR3 region has 14 residues. V was trimmed by 2 bases and J by 4 bases, leaving 10 bases between them. Germline CDR1 reads LGHDT; CDR2 reads YNNKEL (reference sequence). The CDR3 sequence is CASSQRTFADTQYF. In nucleotides, the CDR3 is TGTGCCAGCAGCCAACGGACTTTCGCAGATACGCAGTATTTT.

This rearrangement joins TRBV7-2 to TRBJ1-2; D remains ambiguous. V was clipped by 1 base and J by 1 base, with 10 bases between them. This CDR3 comprises 15 residues. Germline V CDR1 and CDR2: SGHTA, FQGNSA. CDR3 DNA: TGTGCCAGCAGCTTAGGAGGGAACCTTAACTATGGCTACACCTTC. This codes for CASSLGGNLNYGYTF.

The V call is TRBV2, the J call TRBJ2-1, with 11 nucleotides matching TRBD2. There are 16 residues in the CDR3. Germline CDR1 reads SNHLY; CDR2 reads FYNNEI. V dropped 10 bases and J dropped 9; count of bases not matched to a gene: 17. This CDR3 is CATRPLAGGIGGEQFF. For the CDR3, the DNA is TGTGCCACCCGCCCCCTAGCGGGAGGAATTGGCGGTGAGCAGTTCTTC.

V gene TRBV19 combines with J gene TRBJ1-1; D might be TRBD1 (5 bases). The V gene's germline CDR1 is LNHDA and CDR2 SQIVND (reference sequence). This CDR3 is 15 amino acids long. V lost 6 bases and J lost 3, with 17 bases in between. The CDR3, as DNA: TGTGCCAGTAGGACGATTTTCTGGGGGGACACTGAAGCTTTCTTT. This sequence encodes CASRTIFWGDTEAFF.

J is TRBJ2-2 and V is TRBV5-1; the match to TRBD2 covers 8 bases. Trimming removed 2 bases from V and 2 bases from J; junction bases left unmatched: 8. This CDR3 has 17 residues. The germline V gene encodes CDR1 SGHRS and CDR2 YFSETQ. The CDR3 DNA follows: TGCGCCAGCAGCTTCCGGAGACTAGCGAAAAACACCGGGGAGCTGTTTTTT. It is translated as CASSFRRLAKNTGELFF.

The chain joins TRBV4-2 to TRBJ2-1, with TRBD2 matching over 8 bases. The CDR3 spans 18 residues. Per germline, CDR1 LGHNA and CDR2 YNFKEQ. The V gene end was trimmed by 0 bases and the J gene end by 9 bases; junction bases not matched to a gene: 16. In DNA form, the CDR3 reads TGTGCCAGCAGCCAAGATTTGTTTGGCGCGGGAGGTGGTAGTGAGCAGTTCTTC. This sequence encodes CASSQDLFGAGGGSEQFF.

The rearrangement links TRBV4-2 to TRBJ1-2; 7 positions match TRBD1. This CDR3 is 19 amino acids long. Germline trimming cut 1 base from V and 5 bases from J; bases unmatched to any gene: 19. Per germline, CDR1 LGHNA and CDR2 YNFKEQ. CDR3 protein: CASSQGGGGSSPNEYGYTF. The CDR3 DNA sequence: TGTGCCAGCAGCCAAGGAGGGGGCGGCAGCTCCCCGAATGAATATGGCTACACCTTC.

V usage is TRBV3-1 (or the pseudogene TRBV3-2) and J usage is TRBJ2-3, with D perhaps TRBD1 (5 bases). The CDR3 is made up of 16 amino acids. Looked up from germline, CDR1 is LGHDT and CDR2 is YNNKEL (reference sequence). Trimming pared 1 base from V and 4 bases from J, leaving 15 bases between. The CDR3 bases are TGTGCCAGCAGCCAAGGGGCGCAGGGTTTATCAGATACGCAGTATTTT. Translation gives CASSQGAQGLSDTQYF.

The chain combines TRBV6-2 or TRBV6-3 with TRBJ1-1; no reliable D call. The V and J ends lost 7 bases and 1 base respectively, with 13 bases between them. CDR1 and CDR2 from the germline V gene are MNHEY and SVGEGT. This CDR3 comprises 14 residues. The CDR3 DNA reads as TGTGCCAGCACCCCCGAGAGGGCGAACACTGAAGCTTTCTTT. Protein sequence: CASTPERANTEAFF.

V usage is TRBV30 and J usage is TRBJ2-6; 10 nucleotides line up with TRBD1. Germline lookup yields CDR1 GTSNPN and CDR2 SVGIG (reference sequence). After removal of 1 base from V and 1 base from J, the junction contained 7 bases not matched to a gene. The length of the CDR3 is 18 residues. The CDR3 sequence is CAWSGTGGLGSGANVLTF. The DNA for the CDR3 is TGTGCCTGGAGTGGGACAGGGGGATTAGGGTCTGGGGCCAACGTCCTGACTTTC.

In this sample, this clone turned up many times. The genes are TRBV19 and TRBJ1-5, with 9 bases matching TRBD1. Per the germline V gene, CDR1 is LNHDA and CDR2 is SQIVND (reference sequence). V gave up 6 bases and J gave up 4 bases; unmatched junction bases: 7. CDR3 length: 15 residues. CDR3 coding DNA: TGTGCCAGTAGGTACACAGGGGGCTGGAATCAGCCCCAGCATTTT. This gives the protein CASRYTGGWNQPQHF. Full variable domain (rest looked up from reference TRBV19 and TRBJ1-5): DGGITQSPKYLFRKEGQNVTLSCEQNLNHDAMYWYRQDPGQGLRLIYYSQIVNDFQKGDIAEGYSVSREKKESFPLTVTSAQKNPTAFYLCASRYTGGWNQPQHFGDGTRLSIL.

The V gene is TRBV7-9, the J gene TRBJ2-4, with D unclear. This CDR3 has 12 amino acids. With 1 base removed from V and 11 bases from J, the gap between germline ends came to 9 bases. CDR1 is SEHNR and CDR2 is FQNEAQ in the germline V gene (reference sequence). The CDR3 DNA follows: TGTGCCAGCAGCTTAGTGGTGGCGGTTCAGTACTTC. This gives the protein CASSLVVAVQYF.

Within the sample, this clone is medium-sized. The sample has other DNA sequences that encode this CDR3 too. V usage is TRBV7-2 and J usage is TRBJ2-7, with 9 nucleotides matching TRBD1. The junction had 2 bases not matched to a gene; V was cut back by 2 bases and J by 6 bases. The length of the CDR3 is 13 residues. CDR1 and CDR2 from the germline V gene are SGHTA and FQGNSA. The CDR3: CASSLTTGGEQYF. CDR3 coding DNA: TGTGCCAGCAGCTTAACGACAGGGGGCGAGCAGTACTTC.

The chain has TRBV2 and TRBJ1-1; D unclear. The germline V gene encodes CDR1 SNHLY and CDR2 FYNNEI. The V end lost 11 bases, the J end lost 0 bases, and 7 bases lay between the germline ends. This CDR3 contains 11 residues. The CDR3 reads CAAGLNTEAFF. The CDR3 DNA is TGTGCCGCGGGGTTGAACACTGAAGCTTTCTTT.

J is TRBJ2-4 and V is TRBV9, with D tentatively TRBD2 (6 bases). The germline gives CDR1 SGDLS, CDR2 YYNGEE. This CDR3 spans 15 amino acids. The V and J ends lost 0 bases and 5 bases respectively, with 12 bases between them. The CDR3 nucleotides are TGTGCCAGCAGCGTAGATCCGGGAGCGGAAAACATTCAGTACTTC. Translation gives CASSVDPGAENIQYF.

The V call is TRBV28, the J call TRBJ2-3; 7 positions match TRBD1. The germline V gene has CDR1 MDHEN and CDR2 SYDVKM. V lost 6 bases, J lost 1 base, and 1 base stayed unmatched. The CDR3 runs 13 residues. The DNA of the CDR3 is TGTGCCAGCAGGAGGGGGCGCACAGATACGCAGTATTTT. This codes for CASRRGRTDTQYF.

The chain combines TRBV10-3 with TRBJ2-7; possibly TRBD2 for D (6 bases). The length of the CDR3 is 15 residues. The germline V gene encodes CDR1 ENHRY and CDR2 SYGVKD. V was shortened by 2 bases and J by 0 bases, with 11 bases between the two germline ends. The chain's CDR3 is CAISEGGGPSYEQYF. The CDR3 coding sequence is TGTGCCATCAGTGAGGGGGGAGGCCCCTCCTACGAGCAGTACTTC.

V usage is TRBV14 and J usage is TRBJ2-7, with 7 bases that match TRBD2. Germline V CDR1 and CDR2: SGHDN, FVKESK. Trimming took 0 bases from V and 4 from J; bases not matched to a gene: 15. The CDR3 spans 18 residues. The CDR3 DNA is TGTGCCAGCAGCCAAGATGGTCAGAACGTCGGGGGGTTTTACGAGCAGTACTTC. It encodes CASSQDGQNVGGFYEQYF.

The chain couples TRBV6-5 to TRBJ2-2; 8 nucleotides agree with TRBD1. The V segment lost 8 bases and the J segment 2 bases; nucleotides outside the gene matches: 7. The CDR3 length is 15 residues. Germline V gene data show CDR1 as MNHEY and CDR2 as SVGAGI. CDR3 bases: TGTGCCAGCGCCAAGGACAGGGCAAACACCGGGGAGCTGTTTTTT. This gives the protein CASAKDRANTGELFF.

V is TRBV27 and J is TRBJ1-5; 8 nucleotides line up with TRBD1. V shed 6 bases, J shed 0 bases, and the junction held 4 bases outside the gene matches. The CDR3 spans 15 residues. CDR1 and CDR2 from the germline V gene are MNHEY and SMNVEV (reference sequence). This chain's CDR3 is CASSRGPNSNQPQHF. CDR3 nucleotide sequence: TGTGCCAGCAGCAGGGGGCCTAATAGCAATCAGCCCCAGCATTTT.

This clone came up a few times. J is TRBJ1-6 and V is TRBV30, with D hard to call. V lost 2 bases and J 9 bases, leaving 8 bases between the germline ends. Germline V gene lookup returns CDR1 GTSNPN and CDR2 SVGIG (reference sequence). The CDR3 has 12 amino acids. In nucleotides, the CDR3 is TGTGCCTGGAGTTCCCTCCGTTCACCCCTCCACTTT. Amino acids: CAWSSLRSPLHF.

This chain connects TRBV9 to TRBJ2-5; D unresolved. The germline V and J ends were trimmed by 1 base and 0 bases, with 10 bases remaining between them. Germline V gives CDR1 SGDLS, CDR2 YYNGEE. This CDR3 has 15 amino acids. The CDR3 sequence is CASSVSNTYQETQYF. The CDR3 bases are TGTGCCAGCAGCGTATCGAACACGTACCAAGAGACCCAGTACTTC.

The rearrangement uses TRBV28 and TRBJ2-5; TRBD2 is a possible D gene (6 bases). Trimming took 1 base from V and 5 from J, leaving 8 bases between them. The V gene's germline CDR1 is MDHEN and CDR2 SYDVKM. The CDR3 runs to 13 residues. The CDR3 nucleotides are TGTGCCAGCAGTTTATTCGCGGGGGAGACCCAGTACTTC. Its translation is CASSLFAGETQYF.

The chain has TRBV18 and TRBJ2-2; 10 bases are a match to TRBD2. The junction had 11 bases not matched to a gene; V was cut back by 1 base and J by 6 bases. The CDR3 sequence is 18 residues long. Germline V gene data show CDR1 as KGHSH and CDR2 as LQKENI. The CDR3 DNA reads TGTGCCAGCTCACCACTTTCAGCGGGAGGGCCCCCCCCCGGGGAGCTGTTTTTT. It is translated as CASSPLSAGGPPPGELFF. The full variable domain, rest sourced from reference TRBV18 and TRBJ2-2, is NAGVMQNPRHLVRRRGQEARLRCSPMKGHSHVYWYRQLPEEGLKFMVYLQKENIIDESGMPKERFSAEFPKEGPSILRIQQVVRGDSAAYFCASSPLSAGGPPPGELFFGEGSRLTVL.

The V and J genes are TRBV5-1 and TRBJ1-1, with 8 positions matching TRBD1. There are 15 residues in the CDR3. V lost 0 bases and J lost 4; bases outside the gene matches: 5. Germline assignment: CDR1 SGHRS and CDR2 YFSETQ. DNA for the CDR3: TGCGCCAGCAGCTTGGGGACAGGGCTGTTCACTGAAGCTTTCTTT. It encodes CASSLGTGLFTEAFF.

The gene calls are TRBV4-2 and TRBJ1-2, with TRBD1 matching 9 bases. The V and J ends lost 4 bases and 4 bases, in that order; junction bases with no gene match: 7. The CDR3 runs 15 residues. CDR1 and CDR2 from the germline V gene are LGHNA and YNFKEQ. The CDR3 region is CASSRQGEGTYGYTF. The CDR3, as DNA: TGTGCCAGCAGCCGACAGGGGGAGGGGACCTATGGCTACACCTTC.